Below are 2 T cell receptor beta chains sequenced from a single sample in a study of technical replicates of blood from several donors. Sequenced by immunoSEQ multiplex PCR; TCRdb stores in-frame clones only, minus some. The data contain about 80,000 clones, approximately 89% of them seen just once; the ten biggest clones take up 0.41%. The specimen was T cells isolated from PBMCs. The receptors shown here come from a human donor in good health.

CDR3 protein: CATRASGSYNEQFF. The CDR3 DNA is TGTGCCACCAGGGCTAGCGGATCCTACAATGAGCAGTTCTTC. The chain carries TRBV15 and TRBJ2-1, with 7 positions matching TRBD2. From germline, CDR1 is LNHNV and CDR2 YYDKDF (reference sequence). This CDR3 comprises 14 residues. V was pared by 6 bases and J by 1 base, with 3 bases of the junction left unmatched.

The chain joins TRBV4-2 to TRBJ2-1; 7 positions agree with TRBD2. J lost 0 bases, V lost 1 base, and 6 bases had no gene match. The CDR3 contains 17 residues. Germline V CDR1 and CDR2: LGHNA, YNFKEQ. CDR3 sequence reads: CASSQVGGSSSYNEQFF. The CDR3 DNA sequence: TGTGCCAGCAGCCAAGTCGGGGGGTCGAGCTCCTACAATGAGCAGTTCTTC.